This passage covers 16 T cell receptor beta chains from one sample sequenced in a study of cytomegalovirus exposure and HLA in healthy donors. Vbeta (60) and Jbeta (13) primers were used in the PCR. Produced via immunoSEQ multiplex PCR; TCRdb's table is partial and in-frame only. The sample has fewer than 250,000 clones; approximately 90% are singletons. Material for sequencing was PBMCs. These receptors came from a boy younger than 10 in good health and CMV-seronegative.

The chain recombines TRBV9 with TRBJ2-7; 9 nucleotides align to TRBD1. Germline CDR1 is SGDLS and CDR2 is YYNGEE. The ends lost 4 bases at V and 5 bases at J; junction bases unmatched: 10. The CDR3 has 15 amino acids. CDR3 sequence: CASSSTDRGSHEQYF. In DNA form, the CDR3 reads TGTGCCAGCAGCTCAACCGACAGGGGGTCCCACGAGCAGTACTTC.

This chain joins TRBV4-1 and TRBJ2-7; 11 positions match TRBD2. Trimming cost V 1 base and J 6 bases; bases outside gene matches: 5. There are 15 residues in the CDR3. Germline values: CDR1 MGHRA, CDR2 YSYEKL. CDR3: CASSQVSGGACEQYF. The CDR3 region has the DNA TGCGCCAGCAGCCAAGTTAGCGGGGGGGCCTGCGAGCAGTACTTC.

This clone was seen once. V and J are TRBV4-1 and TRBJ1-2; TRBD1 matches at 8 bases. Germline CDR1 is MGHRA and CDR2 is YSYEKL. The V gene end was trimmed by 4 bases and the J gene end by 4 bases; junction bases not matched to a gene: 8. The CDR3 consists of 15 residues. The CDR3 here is CASSLEDRAGYGYTF. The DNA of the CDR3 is TGCGCCAGCAGCCTAGAGGACAGGGCAGGCTATGGCTACACCTTC.

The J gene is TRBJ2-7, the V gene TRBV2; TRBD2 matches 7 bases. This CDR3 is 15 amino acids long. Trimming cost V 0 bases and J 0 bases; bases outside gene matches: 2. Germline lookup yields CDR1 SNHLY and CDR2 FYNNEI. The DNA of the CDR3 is TGTGCCAGCAGTGAAGCTTGGGACTACTCCTACGAGCAGTACTTC. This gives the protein CASSEAWDYSYEQYF. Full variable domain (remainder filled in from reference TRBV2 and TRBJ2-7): EPEVTQTPSHQVTQMGQEVILRCVPISNHLYFYWYRQILGQKVEFLVSFYNNEISEKSEIFDDQFSVERPDGSNFTLKIRSTKLEDSAMYFCASSEAWDYSYEQYFGPGTRLTVT.

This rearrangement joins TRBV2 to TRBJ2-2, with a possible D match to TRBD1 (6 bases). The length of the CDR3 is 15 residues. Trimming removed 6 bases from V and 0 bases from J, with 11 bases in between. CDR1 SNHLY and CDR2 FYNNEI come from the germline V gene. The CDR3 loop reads CASRVRTANTGELFF. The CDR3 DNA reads TGTGCCAGCAGAGTTAGGACAGCGAACACCGGGGAGCTGTTTTTT.

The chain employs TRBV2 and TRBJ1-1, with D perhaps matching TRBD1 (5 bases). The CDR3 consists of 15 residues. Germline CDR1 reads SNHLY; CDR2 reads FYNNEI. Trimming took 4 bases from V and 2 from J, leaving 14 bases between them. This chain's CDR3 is CASSGPGDDNTEAFF. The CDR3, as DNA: TGTGCCAGCAGTGGACCGGGGGATGATAACACTGAAGCTTTCTTT.

CDR3: CAWAVGGGYGYTF. The CDR3 region has the DNA TGTGCCTGGGCCGTGGGCGGGGGCTATGGCTACACCTTC. The chain combines TRBV30 with TRBJ1-2; tentative D call: TRBD1 (5 bases). Germline V gene lookup returns CDR1 GTSNPN and CDR2 SVGIG (reference sequence). This CDR3 contains 13 residues. V was pared by 5 bases and J by 4 bases, with 14 bases between.

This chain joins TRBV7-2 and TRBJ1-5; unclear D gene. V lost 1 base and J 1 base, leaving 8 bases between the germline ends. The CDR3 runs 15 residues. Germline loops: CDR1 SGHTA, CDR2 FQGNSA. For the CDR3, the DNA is TGTGCCAGCAGCTTAGTCGTGGGCAGCAATCAGCCCCAGCATTTT. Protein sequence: CASSLVVGSNQPQHF. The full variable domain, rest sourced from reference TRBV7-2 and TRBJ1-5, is GAGVSQSPSNKVTEKGKDVELRCDPISGHTALYWYRQSLGQGLEFLIYFQGNSAPDKSGLPSDRFSAERTGGSVSTLTIQRTQQEDSAVYLCASSLVVGSNQPQHFGDGTRLSIL.

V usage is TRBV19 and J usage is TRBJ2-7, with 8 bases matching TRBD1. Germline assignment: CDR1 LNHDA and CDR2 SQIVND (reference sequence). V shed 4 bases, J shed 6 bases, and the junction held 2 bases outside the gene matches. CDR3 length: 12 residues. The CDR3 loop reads CASSRTGREQYF. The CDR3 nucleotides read TGTGCCAGTAGTAGGACAGGGCGCGAGCAGTACTTC. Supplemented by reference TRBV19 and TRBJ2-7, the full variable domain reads DGGITQSPKYLFRKEGQNVTLSCEQNLNHDAMYWYRQDPGQGLRLIYYSQIVNDFQKGDIAEGYSVSREKKESFPLTVTSAQKNPTAFYLCASSRTGREQYFGPGTRLTVT.

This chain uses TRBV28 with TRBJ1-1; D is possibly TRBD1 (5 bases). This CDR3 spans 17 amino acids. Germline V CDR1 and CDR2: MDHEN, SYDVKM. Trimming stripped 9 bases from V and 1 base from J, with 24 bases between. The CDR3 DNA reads TGTGCCAGTCGCTCCCTCACCCGCCGACAGACGAACACTGAAGCTTTCTTT. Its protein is CASRSLTRRQTNTEAFF.

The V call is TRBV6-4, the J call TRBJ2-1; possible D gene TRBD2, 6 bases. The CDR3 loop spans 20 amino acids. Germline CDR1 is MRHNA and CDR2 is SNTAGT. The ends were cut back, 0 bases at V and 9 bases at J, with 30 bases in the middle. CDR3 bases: TGTGCCAGCAGTGACTCGGAGGAGGGAATCTGGCCCTACCAAGTAGGTGAGCAGTTCTTC. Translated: CASSDSEEGIWPYQVGEQFF.

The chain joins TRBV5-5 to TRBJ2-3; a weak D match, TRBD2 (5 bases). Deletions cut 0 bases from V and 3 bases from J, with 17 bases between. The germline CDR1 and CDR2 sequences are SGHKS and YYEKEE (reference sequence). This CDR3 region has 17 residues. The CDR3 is CASSLDDGGRGTDTQYF. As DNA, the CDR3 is TGTGCCAGCAGCTTGGATGATGGCGGCCGGGGTACAGATACGCAGTATTTT.

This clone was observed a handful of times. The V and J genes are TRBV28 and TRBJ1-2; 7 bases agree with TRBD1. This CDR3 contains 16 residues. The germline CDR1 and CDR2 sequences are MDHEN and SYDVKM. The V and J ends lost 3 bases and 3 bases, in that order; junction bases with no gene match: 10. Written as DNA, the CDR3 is TGTGCCAGCAGTTTCTCCCCTCTAGGACAGGACTATGGCTACACCTTC. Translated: CASSFSPLGQDYGYTF.

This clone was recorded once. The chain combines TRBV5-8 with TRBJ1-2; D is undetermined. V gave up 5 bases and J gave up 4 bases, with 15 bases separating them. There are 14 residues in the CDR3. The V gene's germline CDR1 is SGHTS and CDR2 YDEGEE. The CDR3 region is CASRLTGAIYGYTF. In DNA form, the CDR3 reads TGTGCCAGCAGGTTGACTGGTGCTATCTATGGCTACACCTTC.

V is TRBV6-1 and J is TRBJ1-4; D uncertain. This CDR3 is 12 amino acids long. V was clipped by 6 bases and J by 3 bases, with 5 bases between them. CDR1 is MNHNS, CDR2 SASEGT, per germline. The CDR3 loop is CASSPSNEKLFF. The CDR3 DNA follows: TGTGCCAGCAGCCCCTCTAATGAAAAACTGTTTTTT.

The CDR3 sequence: CASSQVTSGGAGVSFF. The CDR3 DNA reads as TGTGCCAGCAGCCAAGTAACTAGCGGGGGGGCTGGGGTGTCGTTCTTC. The rearrangement links TRBV14 to TRBJ2-1; 13 bases agree with TRBD2. The J segment lost 15 bases and the V segment lost 1 base, leaving 12 bases of the junction unmatched. Per germline, CDR1 SGHDN and CDR2 FVKESK. This CDR3 contains 16 residues.